The rows below give T cell receptor beta chains drawn from one sample of a study of shared clonotypes between healthy human individuals. Generated by immunoSEQ multiplex PCR, the TCRdb table keeps only in-frame clones and is missing some. The data hold around 2.1 million clones, with approximately 94% observed a single time. The sample comprised naive CD4+ T cells sorted from blood. These receptors were collected from a man aged 18 to 30 in good health. Each CDR3 is given with its conserved first and last residue. Clone size is stated in some rows and not others, as once, few, many or a class when expanded.

j_gene: TRBJ1-6; v_gene: TRBV18; abundance: .; CDR3aa: CASSWGQGDNSPLHF
j_gene: TRBJ1-2; v_gene: TRBV6-6; abundance: .; CDR3aa: CASSYPGPGYTF
j_gene: TRBJ1-3; v_gene: TRBV7-2; abundance: .; CDR3aa: CASSLQGTGVGNTIYF
j_gene: TRBJ2-5; v_gene: TRBV5-1; abundance: .; CDR3aa: CASSLGAGQETQYF
j_gene: TRBJ1-5; v_gene: TRBV7-8; abundance: once; CDR3aa: CASSLAGGSNQPQHF
j_gene: TRBJ1-2; v_gene: TRBV6-1; abundance: .; CDR3aa: CASSEYGFYGYTF
j_gene: TRBJ1-1; v_gene: TRBV7-9; abundance: .; CDR3aa: CASSLFTGNTEAFF
j_gene: TRBJ1-2; v_gene: TRBV5-4; abundance: .; CDR3aa: CASSLWGPYVYGYTF
j_gene: TRBJ2-5; v_gene: TRBV10-1; abundance: .; CDR3aa: CASSEVPLGHQETQYF
j_gene: TRBJ2-1; v_gene: TRBV5-1; abundance: .; CDR3aa: CASSLASSGTVRRVYDNEQFF